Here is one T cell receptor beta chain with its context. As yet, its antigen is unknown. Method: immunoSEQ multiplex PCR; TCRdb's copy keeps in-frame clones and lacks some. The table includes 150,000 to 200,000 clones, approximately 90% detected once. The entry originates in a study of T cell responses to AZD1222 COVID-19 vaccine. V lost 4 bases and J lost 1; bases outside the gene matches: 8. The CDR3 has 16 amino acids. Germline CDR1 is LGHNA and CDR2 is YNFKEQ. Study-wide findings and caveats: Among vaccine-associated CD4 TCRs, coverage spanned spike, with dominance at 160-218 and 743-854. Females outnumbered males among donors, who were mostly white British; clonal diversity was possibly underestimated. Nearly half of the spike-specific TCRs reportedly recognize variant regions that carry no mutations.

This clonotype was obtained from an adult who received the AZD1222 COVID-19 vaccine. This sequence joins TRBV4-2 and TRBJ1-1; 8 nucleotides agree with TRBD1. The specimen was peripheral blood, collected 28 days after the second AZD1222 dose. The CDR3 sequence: CASSLLMGTGNTEAFF. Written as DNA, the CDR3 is TGTGCCAGCAGCCTCCTTATGGGGACAGGGAACACTGAAGCTTTCTTT.